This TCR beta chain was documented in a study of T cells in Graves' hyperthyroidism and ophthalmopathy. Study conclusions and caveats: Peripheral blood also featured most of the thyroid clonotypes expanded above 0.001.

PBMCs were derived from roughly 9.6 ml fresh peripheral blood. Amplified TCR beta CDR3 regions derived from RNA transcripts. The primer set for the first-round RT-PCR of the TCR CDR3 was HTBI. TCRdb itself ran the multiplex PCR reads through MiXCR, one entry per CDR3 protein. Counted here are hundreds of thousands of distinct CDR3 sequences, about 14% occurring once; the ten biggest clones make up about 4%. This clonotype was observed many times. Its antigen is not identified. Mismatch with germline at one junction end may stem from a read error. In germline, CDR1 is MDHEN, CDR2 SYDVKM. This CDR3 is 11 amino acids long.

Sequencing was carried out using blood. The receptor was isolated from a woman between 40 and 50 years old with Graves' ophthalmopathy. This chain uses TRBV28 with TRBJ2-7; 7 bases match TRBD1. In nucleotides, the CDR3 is TGTGCCAGCAGTTCCGACAGGGCCCATGACTTC. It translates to CASSSDRAHDF.